These 10 T cell receptor beta chains were sequenced from one sample in a study of blood T cell repertoires in COVID-19. Some clones are missing from TCRdb's copy, which holds only in-frame ones; the method was immunoSEQ multiplex PCR. The top ten clones hold roughly 5% of a sample with about 100,000 clones, 82% of them seen once. Sequencing input: peripheral blood. These receptor sequences come from a man in his sixties with acute or convalescent COVID-19.

The chain combines TRBV12-5 with TRBJ1-5, with 7 bases lining up with TRBD1. Trimming at V came to 6 bases and at J to 2 bases, leaving 7 bases not matched to a gene. This CDR3 has 15 residues. Germline V CDR1 and CDR2: LGHNT, FRNRAP. The CDR3 loop is CASGKTGEGNQPQHF. CDR3 nucleotides: TGTGCTAGTGGCAAAACAGGGGAGGGCAATCAGCCCCAGCATTTT.

This clone was counted once. The rearrangement uses TRBV28 and TRBJ1-2; 10 bases match TRBD1. CDR1 is MDHEN, CDR2 SYDVKM, per germline. The CDR3 covers 21 residues. The J segment lost 0 bases and the V segment lost 5 bases, leaving 21 bases of the junction unmatched. The CDR3 reads CASSPHSVGQGKGKPNYGYTF. For the CDR3, the DNA is TGTGCCAGCAGTCCCCACTCGGTGGGACAGGGGAAGGGTAAGCCTAACTATGGCTACACCTTC.

The chain links TRBV5-4 to TRBJ2-3, with 9 bases matching TRBD2. The trim removed 0 bases at V and 1 base at J, leaving 3 bases unmatched. Per the germline V gene, CDR1 is SGHNT and CDR2 is YYREEE (reference sequence). This CDR3 comprises 16 residues. The CDR3 coding sequence is TGTGCCAGCAGCTTGGTATTAGCGGGGGGCACAGATACGCAGTATTTT. Its translation is CASSLVLAGGTDTQYF.

The chain carries TRBV3-1 (or the pseudogene TRBV3-2) and TRBJ1-3; D perhaps matches TRBD1 (5 bases). V was trimmed by 5 bases and J by 0 bases, leaving 14 bases between them. Germline values: CDR1 LGHDT, CDR2 YNNKEL (reference sequence). The CDR3 runs 16 residues. The CDR3 is CASSSLGGGSGNTIYF. In DNA form, the CDR3 reads TGTGCCAGCAGCTCCCTGGGGGGGGGCTCTGGAAACACCATATATTTT.

The chain combines TRBV6-5 with TRBJ1-2, with 8 bases that match TRBD1. This CDR3 has 14 residues. The germline gives CDR1 MNHEY, CDR2 SVGAGI. The CDR3 here is CASRVAGGKAGYTF. The CDR3 DNA reads as TGTGCATCACGGGTGGCAGGGGGCAAGGCGGGCTACACCTTC.

This clone was seen a single time. V usage is TRBV19 and J usage is TRBJ2-7; TRBD1 aligns across 7 bases. Germline V gene data show CDR1 as LNHDA and CDR2 as SQIVND (reference sequence). CDR3 length equals 15 residues. Unmatched junction bases numbered 10, after V lost 5 bases and J lost 3 bases. The CDR3 DNA is TGTGCCAGTAGTTTACTGTACAGGGGCGGCTACGAGCAGTACTTC. Its protein product is CASSLLYRGGYEQYF.

This sequence joins TRBV5-1 and TRBJ2-5, with TRBD2 matching over 11 bases. V shed 4 bases and J 6 bases; nucleotides not matched to a gene: 5. Germline V gene sequence: CDR1 SGHRS, CDR2 YFSETQ. There are 14 residues in the CDR3. The chain's CDR3 is CASSPTSGGKTQYF. In DNA, the CDR3 is TGCGCCAGCAGCCCTACTAGCGGGGGCAAGACCCAGTACTTC. Complete variable domain (other parts from reference TRBV5-1 and TRBJ2-5): KAGVTQTPRYLIKTRGQQVTLSCSPISGHRSVSWYQQTPGQGLQFLFEYFSETQRNKGNFPGRFSGRQFSNSRSEMNVSTLELGDSALYLCASSPTSGGKTQYFGPGTRLLVL.

V is TRBV4-2 and J is TRBJ2-1; 9 bases are shared with TRBD2. The trim removed 0 bases at V and 2 bases at J, leaving 5 bases unmatched. CDR1 and CDR2 from the germline V gene are LGHNA and YNFKEQ. The CDR3 is 17 amino acids. CDR3 amino acids: CASSQDRTSAPYNEQFF. The CDR3 DNA follows: TGTGCCAGCAGCCAAGATAGGACTAGCGCACCCTACAATGAGCAGTTCTTC.

Many counts were recorded for this clone. The chain joins TRBV7-9 to TRBJ1-2; the match to TRBD1 covers 10 bases. The germline V gene has CDR1 SEHNR and CDR2 FQNEAQ (reference sequence). The CDR3 has 14 residues. The junction had 4 bases not matched to a gene; V was cut back by 1 base and J by 8 bases. The CDR3 loop reads CASSLGQGAQGYTF. The CDR3 nucleotides are TGTGCCAGCAGCTTAGGACAGGGGGCTCAGGGCTACACCTTC.

The genes are TRBV4-3 and TRBJ2-4, with unresolved D. The CDR3 contains 13 residues. The germline gives CDR1 LGHNA, CDR2 YSLEER. Trimming removed 0 bases at V and 4 bases at J, with 4 bases between. Here the CDR3 DNA reads TGCGCCAGCAGCCAAGATCCAAAAAACATTCAGTACTTC. Translated, it gives CASSQDPKNIQYF.